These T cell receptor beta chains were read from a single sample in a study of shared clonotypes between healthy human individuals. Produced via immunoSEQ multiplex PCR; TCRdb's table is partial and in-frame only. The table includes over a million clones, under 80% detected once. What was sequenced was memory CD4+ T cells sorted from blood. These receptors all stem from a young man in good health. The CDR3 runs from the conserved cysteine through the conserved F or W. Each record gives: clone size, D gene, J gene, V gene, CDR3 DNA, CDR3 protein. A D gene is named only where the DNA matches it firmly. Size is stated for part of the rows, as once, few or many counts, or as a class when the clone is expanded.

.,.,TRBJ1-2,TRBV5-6,TGTGCCAGCAGCTCGGTCGGGGGCGCGGGGTATGGCTACACCTTC,CASSSVGGAGYGYTF
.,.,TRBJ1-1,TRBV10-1,TGCGCCAGCAGTGACGGCAGGGGAAGCACTGAAGCTTTCTTT,CASSDGRGSTEAFF
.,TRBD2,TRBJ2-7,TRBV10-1,TGCGCCAGCAGTGAGTCCTGGAAGGCTAGCGGGGTATACGAGCAGTACTTC,CASSESWKASGVYEQYF
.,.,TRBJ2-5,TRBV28,TGTGCCAGCAGTTTAGGTCAGGTTCTAGGGACCCAGTACTTC,CASSLGQVLGTQYF
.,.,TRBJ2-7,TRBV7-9,TGTGCCAGCAGCTTAGCAGGGCTATCCTACGAGCAGTACTTC,CASSLAGLSYEQYF
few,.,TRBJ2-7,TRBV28,TGTGCCAGCAGCCTACAGGGCTACGAGCAGTACTTC,CASSLQGYEQYF
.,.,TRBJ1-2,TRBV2,TGTGCCAGCAGCGGACGAGGTGGCTACACCTTC,CASSGRGGYTF
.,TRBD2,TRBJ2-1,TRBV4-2,TGTGCCAGCAGCCAAGGGGTCGCGGGGGGGCTCGATGAGCAGTTCTTC,CASSQGVAGGLDEQFF
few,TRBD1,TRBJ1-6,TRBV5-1,TGCGCCAGCAGCGGGCGGACAGGGTGGAATTCACCCCTCCACTTT,CASSGRTGWNSPLHF
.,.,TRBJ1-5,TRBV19,TGTGCCAGTGCGGACGGCAATCAGCCCCAGCATTTT,CASADGNQPQHF
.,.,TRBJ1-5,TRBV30,TGTGCCTGGAGTGTACGGGCCCCGAATCAGCCCCAGCATTTT,CAWSVRAPNQPQHF
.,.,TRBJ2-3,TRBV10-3,TGTGCCATCAGTGACCTCTGGGGCTCCCCCGGCGCAGATACGCAGTATTTT,CAISDLWGSPGADTQYF
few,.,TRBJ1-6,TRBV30,TGTGCCTGGACAGGCCTCTCCTATAATTCACCCCTCCACTTT,CAWTGLSYNSPLHF
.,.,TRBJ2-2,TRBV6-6,TGTGCCAGCGGTGATGGGAAGGGGCAGGTCGGGGAGCTGTTTTTT,CASGDGKGQVGELFF
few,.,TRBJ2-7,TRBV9,TGTGCCAGCAGCCCCAGGGGGGACGGGTCCTACGAGCAGTACTTC,CASSPRGDGSYEQYF
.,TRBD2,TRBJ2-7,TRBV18,TGTGCCAGCTCACCAGAGGCGGGGGGGCCGTACGAGCAGTACTTC,CASSPEAGGPYEQYF
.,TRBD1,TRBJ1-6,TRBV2,TGTGCCAGCGACCGGACAGGGGGCAGGAATTCACCCCTCCACTTT,CASDRTGGRNSPLHF
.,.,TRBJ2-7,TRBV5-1,TGCGCCAGCAGCATGGGGGGTCGTGCCAGCTCCTACGAGCAGTACTTC,CASSMGGRASSYEQYF
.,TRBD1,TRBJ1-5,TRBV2,TGTGCCAGCAGTGCGGGTGGGCAGGGGGGTCAGCCCCAGCATTTT,CASSAGGQGGQPQHF
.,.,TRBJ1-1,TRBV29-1,TGCAGCGTCGGGCAGGGAACACACACTGAAGCTTTCTTT,CSVGQGTHTEAFF
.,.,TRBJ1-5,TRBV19,TGTGCCAGTAGTATAGTTGGGTGGCCCCAGCATTTT,CASSIVGWPQHF
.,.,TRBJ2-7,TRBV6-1,TGTGCCAGCAGGGGAGGTTACGAGCAGTACTTC,CASRGGYEQYF
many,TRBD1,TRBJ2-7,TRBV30,TGTGCCTGGAGTGGATTCAGTGACAGGGGAATAGCCTACGAGCAGTACTTC,CAWSGFSDRGIAYEQYF
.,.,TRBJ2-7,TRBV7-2,TGTGCCAGCAGCTCAGATACCTACGAGCAGTACTTC,CASSSDTYEQYF
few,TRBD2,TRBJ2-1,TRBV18,TGTGCCAGCTCCGGACTAGCGGGAGTTTCTGATGAGCAGTTCTTC,CASSGLAGVSDEQFF
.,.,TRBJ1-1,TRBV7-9,TGTGCCAGCAGCATCGACGGGACTTCCACTGAAGCTTTCTTT,CASSIDGTSTEAFF
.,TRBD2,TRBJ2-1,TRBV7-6,TGTGCCAGCAGCTCCTCCGTGGCTAGCGGGAGGACTGAGCAGTTCTTC,CASSSSVASGRTEQFF
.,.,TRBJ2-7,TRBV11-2,TGTGCCAGCAGCTTAGGCAAGGGGCCCCCCATCCACGAGCAGTACTTC,CASSLGKGPPIHEQYF
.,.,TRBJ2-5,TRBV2,TGTGCCAGCGGGATGGAGACCCAGTACTTC,CASGMETQYF
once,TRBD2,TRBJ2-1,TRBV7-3,TGTGCCAGCAGCTTACCCACAACCTGGACTAGCGGGGAAGGCTACAATGAGCAGTTCTTC,CASSLPTTWTSGEGYNEQFF
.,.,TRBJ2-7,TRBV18,TGTGCCAGCTCACCAATCCGGGACGGCCGCCCCTACGAGCAGTACTTC,CASSPIRDGRPYEQYF
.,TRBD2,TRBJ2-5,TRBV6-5,TGTGCCAGCCATGAGCGGGGGGGCCTTAAGACCCAGTACTTC,CASHERGGLKTQYF
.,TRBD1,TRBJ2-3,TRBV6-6,TGTGCCAGCACTGGACAGGGGGCGGGAACAGATACGCAGTATTTT,CASTGQGAGTDTQYF
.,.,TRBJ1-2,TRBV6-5,TGTGCCAGCAGTTACAGTTCTAACTATGGCTACACCTTC,CASSYSSNYGYTF
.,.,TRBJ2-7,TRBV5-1,TGCGCCAGCAGCAGAGGGGCCAGCTCCTACGAGCAGTACTTC,CASSRGASSYEQYF
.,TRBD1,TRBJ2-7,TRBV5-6,TGTGCCAGCAGCTTGGGGACAGGGGCCTTCTACGAGCAGTACTTC,CASSLGTGAFYEQYF
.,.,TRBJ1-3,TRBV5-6,TGTGCCAGCAGCCTCCAAGGGGTAGGGAACACCATATATTTT,CASSLQGVGNTIYF
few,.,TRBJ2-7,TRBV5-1,TGCGCCAGCAGCTTACAAGAAGGGGTCTACGAGCAGTACTTC,CASSLQEGVYEQYF
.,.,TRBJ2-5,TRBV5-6,TGTGCCAGCAGCTTGGTTGATTTACCAGAGACCCAGTACTTC,CASSLVDLPETQYF
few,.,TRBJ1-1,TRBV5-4,TGTGCCAGCAGCTGGGCCCTGAACACTGAAGCTTTCTTT,CASSWALNTEAFF
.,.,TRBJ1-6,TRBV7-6,TGTGCCAGCAGTCAACAGGACATGAAGAATTCACCCCTCCACTTT,CASSQQDMKNSPLHF
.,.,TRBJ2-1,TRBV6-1,TGTGCCAGCATAGCCGAACCGGGCCTGGCGTTCTTC,CASIAEPGLAFF
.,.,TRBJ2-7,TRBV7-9,TGTGCCAGCAGCTCTTCCGGGGTTTCGTACGAGCAGTACTTC,CASSSSGVSYEQYF
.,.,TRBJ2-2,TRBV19,TGTGCCAGTACGTCTATCTCCTTGGGGACCGGGGAGCTGTTTTTT,CASTSISLGTGELFF
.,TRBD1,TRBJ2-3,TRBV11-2,TGTGCCAGCAGCTTGAACACAGGGGTCCGGACAGATACGCAGTATTTT,CASSLNTGVRTDTQYF
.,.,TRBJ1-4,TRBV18,TGTGCCAGCTCACCAGGGGGCGTCGATGAAAAACTGTTTTTT,CASSPGGVDEKLFF
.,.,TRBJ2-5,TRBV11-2,TGTGCCAGCAGCTATGGGGGAGTGGGAGAGACCCAGTACTTC,CASSYGGVGETQYF
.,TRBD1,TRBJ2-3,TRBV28,TGTGCCAGCAGTTTACAGGGGGCCAGCAGTAGCACAGATACGCAGTATTTT,CASSLQGASSSTDTQYF
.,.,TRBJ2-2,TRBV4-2,TGTGCCAGCAGCCAAGATGGGAACAGCTCTCCGGGGTTTGGTACCGGGGAGCTGTTTTTT,CASSQDGNSSPGFGTGELFF
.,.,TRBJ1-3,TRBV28,TGTGCCAGCAGTCTCCTGGTTAGCTCTGGAAACACCATATATTTT,CASSLLVSSGNTIYF